The rows below give T cell receptor beta chains drawn from one sample of a study of cytomegalovirus exposure and HLA in healthy donors. Profiling relied on immunoSEQ multiplex PCR, and the TCRdb table lists in-frame clones only, not all of them. This table has roughly 100,000 clones, 50% to 80% appearing once. The specimen sequenced was PBMCs. These TCRs come from a man in his fifties or sixties in good health and CMV-seronegative. Both conserved end residues are part of each CDR3.

v_call,j_call,cdr3_aa
TRBV28,TRBJ2-7,CASSPLLLVQGIF
TRBV29-1,TRBJ2-2,CSVEVSRTRGTGELFF
TRBV27,TRBJ1-2,CASRTGTGRPANYGYTF
TRBV4-1,TRBJ2-7,CASSQDRTSGNEQYF
TRBV27,TRBJ2-7,CASSTASGSYEQYF
TRBV6-5,TRBJ1-2,CASSFGQGNGYTF
TRBV7-9,TRBJ1-1,CASSPRGANRVSTEAFF
TRBV30,TRBJ1-2,CAWSPRHYGYTF
TRBV25-1,TRBJ1-6,CASISSTGVNSPLHF
TRBV7-9,TRBJ2-3,CASSTTRASSTDTQYF
TRBV28,TRBJ1-1,CASSLDGESDTEAFF
TRBV5-4,TRBJ1-1,CASSSNRENTEAFF
TRBV11-2,TRBJ1-2,CASSLDSRDGYTF
TRBV2,TRBJ2-3,CASSEFSGGPTDTQYF
TRBV5-1,TRBJ1-5,CASSLDAGNQPQHF
TRBV5-1,TRBJ2-2,CASSPSGLADTGELFF
TRBV6-1,TRBJ1-3,CASSEWGPPGNTIYF
TRBV19,TRBJ2-1,CASSSRQGAYNEQFF
TRBV7-9,TRBJ2-1,CASSSGLAGLVDEQFF
TRBV30,TRBJ2-3,CAWSRRGPDTQYF
TRBV4-2,-,CASSQDRAGGNYEQYF
TRBV27,TRBJ2-1,CASRPVRDIGEQFF
TRBV5-1,TRBJ2-5,CASSLGTGGWETQYF
TRBV2,TRBJ1-2,CASSRDKLRDGYTF
TRBV7-9,TRBJ2-3,CASSLDLAGPDTQYF
TRBV5-8,TRBJ2-7,CASSTAIRGNEQYF
TRBV14,TRBJ2-7,CASSQNLNEYEQYF
TRBV5-4,TRBJ2-2,CASSRFLLKRGLDGELFF
TRBV7-7,TRBJ2-2,CASSPGFNTGELFF
TRBV28,TRBJ2-7,CASSPPQGQGSFEQYF
TRBV4-1,TRBJ2-1,CASSQSLAGPSEQFF
TRBV13,TRBJ1-4,CASSREQGNEKLFF
TRBV5-6,TRBJ2-1,CASSPGLSLNEQFF
TRBV9,TRBJ1-4,CASSSGVGGEKLFF
TRBV2,TRBJ2-7,CASGPGQGRDEQYF
TRBV6-1,TRBJ2-2,CASRTQGLGTGELFF
TRBV6-6,TRBJ2-7,CASSYRTGGPREQYF
TRBV5-1,TRBJ1-2,CASSGDSAYGYTF
TRBV30,TRBJ2-3,CAWSGYNTDTQYF
TRBV6-5,TRBJ1-3,CASSLTGQGRNTIYF
TRBV9,TRBJ1-3,CASSVSPVGGGNTIYF
TRBV27,TRBJ2-3,CASSLSRSAGGADTQYF
TRBV10-3,TRBJ1-4,CAISEDGRGNEKLFF
TRBV27,TRBJ2-3,CASSWTGQNAQYF
TRBV5-8,TRBJ2-5,CASSAGGVETQYF
TRBV6-5,TRBJ2-7,CASGETGIYEQYF
TRBV5-4,TRBJ2-7,CASSLPDSYEQYF
TRBV30,TRBJ1-2,CAWSRLRYGYTF
TRBV6-6,TRBJ2-1,CASSDPGLGLNEQFF
TRBV28,TRBJ2-3,CASSTLDSGRDTQYF
TRBV5-1,TRBJ2-5,CASSLGLQETQYF
TRBV28,TRBJ2-6,CASSFRFSGANVLTF
TRBV7-9,TRBJ1-2,CASSLATGDLGYTF
TRBV28,TRBJ2-1,CATPLHRLAGSEGEQFF
TRBV5-1,TRBJ1-4,CASSLSGAGTNEKLFF
TRBV5-6,TRBJ2-7,CASTTGGSPYEQYF
TRBV19,TRBJ2-5,CASSQQETQYF
TRBV11-3,TRBJ1-6,CASSSGGNSPLHF
TRBV5-1,TRBJ2-2,CASSSGQLANTGELFF